The T cell receptor (beta chain) described here comes from a study of cytomegalovirus exposure and HLA in healthy donors. Assay used: immunoSEQ multiplex PCR; TCRdb lists only in-frame clones, some missing. The table has about 120,000 clones, approximately 81% seen once; the top ten hold about 2.2%. Study conclusions and caveats: Reports indicated that the classifier achieved high specificity and sensitivity in diagnosing cytomegalovirus status.

Per the germline V gene, CDR1 is MNHEY and CDR2 is SVGAGI. The V and J ends lost 0 bases and 4 bases, in that order; junction bases with no gene match: 5. The CDR3 runs to 15 residues. As to this clone: No antigen is known for it.

Sequencing input: PBMCs. The chain links TRBV6-5 to TRBJ1-2, with 7 positions matching TRBD1. The clonotype was recovered from a woman in her 30s in good health and CMV-seronegative. The CDR3 DNA sequence: TGTGCCAGCAGTTACTCCAACAGGGGATTCTATGGCTACACCTTC. Translated, it gives CASSYSNRGFYGYTF.